This is a list of T cell receptor beta chains from one sample in a study of T cell responses to AZD1222 COVID-19 vaccine. Assay: immunoSEQ multiplex PCR; the TCRdb copy retains only in-frame clones and omits some. The sample carries 100,000 to 110,000 clones, around 90% recorded once. The sample here was peripheral blood, taken on day 0 of AZD1222 vaccination. The receptor set was obtained from an adult in good health. Both conserved end residues are part of each CDR3. The D gene is left open where the match is weak. Some rows have no size entry. The others give once, few or many, or a class for an expanded clone.

v_gene,abundance,d_gene,j_gene,CDR3nt,CDR3aa
TRBV28,.,.,TRBJ2-7,TGTGCCAGCAGCCCTAGCTCCTACGAGCAGTACTTC,CASSPSSYEQYF
TRBV11-2,.,.,TRBJ2-4,TGTGCCAGCAGCTTAGTCCGGGATGACAGAAGTTCCTTC,CASSLVRDDRSSF
TRBV9,.,TRBD1,TRBJ2-7,TGTGCCAGCAGCCCTTATTCCGGGACAGGGCTAGCCTACGAGCAGTACTTC,CASSPYSGTGLAYEQYF
TRBV5-1,.,TRBD1,TRBJ1-1,TGCGCCAGCAGTCTAACAGGGGGAACTGAAGCTTTCTTT,CASSLTGGTEAFF
TRBV5-1,.,TRBD1,TRBJ2-7,TGCGCCAGCAGCTGGGGACAGGGGTTGGGCGAGCAGTACTTC,CASSWGQGLGEQYF
TRBV15,.,TRBD2,TRBJ2-1,TGTGCCACCAGCAGTCGGGAGGGCAATGAGCAGTTCTTC,CATSSREGNEQFF
TRBV27,.,.,TRBJ1-2,TGTGCCAGCAGTGGACGGCCTGACTATGGCTACACCTTC,CASSGRPDYGYTF
TRBV7-6,.,.,TRBJ1-4,TGTGCCAGCAGCTTAGTAGTAAGTGTTCTAACTAATGAAAAACTGTTTTTT,CASSLVVSVLTNEKLFF
TRBV5-1,.,TRBD1,TRBJ2-6,TGCGCCAGCAGCTTGGCCGGGGTAACAGGGGGCAGCTCTGGGGCCAACGTCCTGACTTTC,CASSLAGVTGGSSGANVLTF
TRBV10-3,.,TRBD2,TRBJ2-3,TGTGCCATCGGGGGGACTACGGCCCGCGATACGCAGTATTTT,CAIGGTTARDTQYF
TRBV7-8,once,.,TRBJ2-1,TGTGCCAGCAGCCCGCCAACTAGTCTTAATGAGCAGTTCTTC,CASSPPTSLNEQFF
TRBV5-6,.,.,TRBJ2-3,TGTGCCAGCAGCTTGGATGGGGAAAGGGATACGCAGTATTTT,CASSLDGERDTQYF
TRBV9,.,TRBD2,TRBJ2-1,TGTGCCAGCAGCCCTCGACTAGCGGGAGGGAGCTCCTACAATGAGCAGTTCTTC,CASSPRLAGGSSYNEQFF
TRBV4-3,.,.,TRBJ2-2,TGCGCCAGCAGCCAAGCGATTGACTTCACCGGGGAGCTGTTTTTT,CASSQAIDFTGELFF
TRBV6-2/TRBV6-3,.,.,TRBJ2-1,TGTGCCAGCAGTTACTCGAACCGTTACAATGAGCAGTTCTTC,CASSYSNRYNEQFF
TRBV7-3,.,TRBD2,TRBJ2-7,TGTGCCAGCAGTCAACTAGCGGGAGACGAGCAGTACTTC,CASSQLAGDEQYF
TRBV7-8,few,.,TRBJ2-1,TGTGCCAGCAGCCCTAAAATTATGAGCTCCTACAATGAGCAGTTCTTC,CASSPKIMSSYNEQFF
TRBV30,.,.,TRBJ1-5,TGTGCCTGGGCCGCAGGGGCTACCAATCAGCCCCAGCATTTT,CAWAAGATNQPQHF
TRBV11-1,.,.,TRBJ2-5,TGTGCCAGCAGCTTAGGACAGCCAATATCCCAAGAGACCCAGTACTTC,CASSLGQPISQETQYF
TRBV7-9,.,TRBD1,TRBJ1-1,TGTGCCAGCAGCCCCCCGGGGGGACAGAGGACTGAAGCTTTCTTT,CASSPPGGQRTEAFF
TRBV19,few,TRBD2,TRBJ2-2,TGTGCCAGTAGTATCCCTAATAGCGGGAGGGCCGGGGAGCTGTTTTTT,CASSIPNSGRAGELFF
TRBV6-2/TRBV6-3,.,.,TRBJ2-5,TGTGCCAGCAGTTACAAAACAGGTCTGCCAAAAGAGACCCAGTACTTC,CASSYKTGLPKETQYF
TRBV25-1,.,.,TRBJ1-1,TGTGCCAGCAGTTCCGGGAGCAGCACTGAAGCTTTCTTT,CASSSGSSTEAFF
TRBV28,.,.,TRBJ1-4,TGTGCCAGCCGGAGGCCCCCAAACTCTTATCTGAATGAAAAACTGTTTTTT,CASRRPPNSYLNEKLFF
TRBV4-3,.,.,TRBJ1-6,TGCGCCAGCAGCCAAGGTTCCAGGGACAACTCACCCCTCCACTTT,CASSQGSRDNSPLHF
TRBV11-2,.,.,TRBJ2-3,TGTGCCAGCAGCCCCCCCGGCACAGATACGCAGTATTTT,CASSPPGTDTQYF
TRBV19,.,TRBD1,TRBJ1-2,TGTGCCAGTAGTCCAAGACAGGGAGCGGACTATGGCTACACCTTC,CASSPRQGADYGYTF